This TCR beta chain was captured in a study of T cell responses to AZD1222 COVID-19 vaccine. In germline, CDR1 is SGHRS, CDR2 YFSETQ. The CDR3 extends over 11 amino acids. The V gene lost 0 bases and the J gene lost 8 bases, with 5 bases spanning the gap. The table came from immunoSEQ multiplex PCR; TCRdb's copy has only in-frame clones and leaves some out. Of around 160,000 clones listed, roughly 90% are singletons. Study-level points and caveats: Clonal diversity may have been underestimated in mostly white British donors.

About this clone: No antigen is known for it.

The chain joins TRBV5-1 to TRBJ1-2; D is undetermined. The clonotype comes from an adult in good health. Sequenced here: peripheral blood, sampled on day 0 of AZD1222 vaccination. In nucleotides, the CDR3 is TGCGCCAGCAGCTTGGGTCCAGGCTACACCTTC. The encoded protein is CASSLGPGYTF.